The subject of this entry is one T cell receptor (beta chain). Its antigen remains unidentified. The data were taken from a study of neoadjuvant nivolumab and ipilimumab in lung cancer. Study-level information: Nivolumab 3 mg/kg was given days 1, 15 and 29, plus ipilimumab 1 mg/kg day 1 in combination. General study points: Blood richness before therapy tracked richness in tumors resected after neoadjuvant therapy.

The CDR3 totals 12 residues. The germline V gene encodes CDR1 SGHKS and CDR2 YYEKEE (reference sequence). V was pared by 6 bases and J by 6 bases, with 9 bases between. TCRdb's table, derived via immunoSEQ multiplex PCR, lists solely in-frame clones and lacks some. The table has some 28,000 clones, 83% seen once. This sample comprised tumor tissue, obtained after neoadjuvant nivolumab, alone or with ipilimumab, at or shortly before surgery. The clonotype comes from an adult with non-small cell lung cancer. The chain joins TRBV5-5 to TRBJ1-4; D unclear. CDR3: CASTGYDEKLFF. Written as DNA, the CDR3 is TGTGCCAGCACGGGGTACGATGAAAAACTGTTTTTT.